The present TCR beta chain was sequenced within a study of Graves' ophthalmopathy and Graves' hyperthyroidism. Overall study: Before any treatment, peripheral blood was taken at the initial diagnosis.

This clonotype appeared many times. Amplified material comprised TCR beta CDR3 regions derived from RNA transcripts. HTBI primers primed a first-round RT-PCR, and a second-round multiplex PCR followed. Each CDR3 protein is one row after TCRdb ran MiXCR on the multiplex PCR reads. The sample has under 800,000 distinct CDR3 sequences, about 20% seen once. Unmatched junction bases numbered 3, after V lost 6 bases and J lost 1 base. The CDR3 extends over 14 amino acids. Germline-derived CDR1 and CDR2 are SGHTA and FQGNSA. Sequencing used peripheral blood. This sequence joins TRBV7-2 and TRBJ2-5; TRBD1 matches 9 bases. This receptor was identified in a woman under 30 with stable Graves' hyperthyroidism. Some clones in this sample may be carry-over from other donors' samples. This CDR3 is CASRYRGPQETQYF. The CDR3 region has the DNA TGTGCCAGCAGGTACAGGGGGCCCCAAGAGACCCAGTACTTC.